This T cell receptor (beta chain) is from a study of blood T cell repertoires in COVID-19. Background on the study: Samples of COVID-19 (acute and convalescent) were obtained from the United States, Italy and Spain.

Germline V lookup: CDR1 SGDLS, CDR2 YYNGEE. V was pared by 3 bases and J by 5 bases, with 10 bases of the junction left unmatched. This CDR3 has 16 amino acids. Original data processing: Nucleated cell counts were estimated from reference gene primer amplification. Repertoires were generated with immunoSEQ multiplex PCR, while TCRdb's copy carries only in-frame clones and drops some. V and J calls and clone size come straight from that table; D and trimming were deduced from the DNA. The data show about 210,000 clones, 81% seen once. Clinical histories supplied by participants themselves formed the basis of cohort assignment.

The V and J genes are TRBV9 and TRBJ2-1; 8 bases are shared with TRBD2. Specimen: PBMCs or T cells enriched from blood (not recorded which). This TCR derives from a woman between 45 and 60 years old with acute COVID-19. CDR3 bases: TGTGCCAGCAGCGAAGCGGGAGTCACCTTGAACAATGAGCAGTTCTTC. Amino acid sequence: CASSEAGVTLNNEQFF.